A single sample gave rise to the 18 T cell receptor beta chains below, sequenced in a study of shared clonotypes between healthy human individuals (dated by TCRdb to 2018 to 2021). To prepare the library, the immunoSEQ multiplex PCR assay was applied. The clones in this table, taken by TCRdb from immuneACCESS, are in-frame only. Not every clone is retained; where verified, under half of the shortfall comes from an unresolved V gene, and the cause of the rest is unknown. Present in this sample are 900,000 to 1,200,000 clones, 70% to 80% of which were seen just once. Jointly, the top ten make up around 0.61% of the sample. The sample taken for sequencing was memory CD4+ T cells from PBMCs. The sample's cell subset or site, from its label and the paper: CD45RA-negative fraction. All receptors come from a man aged 18 to 29 in good health. Some clones in this sample may be carry-over from other donors' samples.

This chain uses TRBV7-2 with TRBJ2-1; 14 bases match TRBD2. Germline assignment: CDR1 SGHTA and CDR2 FQGNSA. The V gene end was trimmed by 5 bases and the J gene end by 5 bases; junction bases not matched to a gene: 11. The CDR3 runs to 18 residues. The CDR3 DNA reads TGTGCCAGCAGCCCCGAATGGACTAGCGGGAGGCCAAACAATGAGCAGTTCTTC. This translates into CASSPEWTSGRPNNEQFF.

As for this clone: At one end, the junction sequence differs from germline, possibly due to a read error. V gene TRBV4-3 combines with J gene TRBJ2-6; TRBD2 aligns across 10 bases. Germline assignment: CDR1 LGHNA and CDR2 YSLEER. The CDR3 spans 17 residues. For the CDR3, the DNA is TGCGCCAGCAGCCAAGTGTCTAGCGGGAGAACGGCCCACGTCCTGACTTTC. Protein sequence: CASSQVSSGRTAHVLTF.

The chain couples TRBV19 to TRBJ1-1; D ambiguous. V was cut by 6 bases and J by 1 base, with 18 bases left in between. The germline V gene encodes CDR1 LNHDA and CDR2 SQIVND (reference sequence). CDR3 length: 16 residues. CDR3 amino acids: CASSLPQWQSNTEAFF. The CDR3, as DNA: TGTGCCAGTAGCCTCCCCCAGTGGCAGTCGAACACTGAAGCTTTCTTT.

CDR3 in amino acids: CASSIARKTYEQYF. CDR3 DNA: TGTGCCAGTAGTATAGCTCGAAAAACCTACGAGCAGTACTTC. The V call is TRBV19, the J call TRBJ2-7, with D uncertain. Looked up from germline, CDR1 is LNHDA and CDR2 is SQIVND (reference sequence). V was pared by 1 base and J by 2 bases, with 9 bases between. The length of the CDR3 is 14 residues. The full variable domain, rest sourced from reference TRBV19 and TRBJ2-7, is DGGITQSPKYLFRKEGQNVTLSCEQNLNHDAMYWYRQDPGQGLRLIYYSQIVNDFQKGDIAEGYSVSREKKESFPLTVTSAQKNPTAFYLCASSIARKTYEQYFGPGTRLTVT.

The rearrangement joins TRBV5-1 to TRBJ2-3, with TRBD1 matching over 10 bases. The V gene end was trimmed by 0 bases and the J gene end by 5 bases; junction bases not matched to a gene: 6. The CDR3 extends over 16 amino acids. Germline V CDR1 and CDR2: SGHRS, YFSETQ. The CDR3 DNA reads as TGCGCCAGCAGCTTGGGCCCGGGACAGGGGCTAGATACGCAGTATTTT. Its translation is CASSLGPGQGLDTQYF. Full variable domain (missing parts from reference TRBV5-1 and TRBJ2-3): KAGVTQTPRYLIKTRGQQVTLSCSPISGHRSVSWYQQTPGQGLQFLFEYFSETQRNKGNFPGRFSGRQFSNSRSEMNVSTLELGDSALYLCASSLGPGQGLDTQYFGPGTRLTVL.

The J gene is TRBJ2-3, the V gene TRBV10-3, with D tentatively TRBD1 or TRBD2 (6 bases each). The CDR3 contains 15 residues. V lost 0 bases to trimming and J lost 5 bases, with 12 bases between them. Germline V CDR1 and CDR2: ENHRY, SYGVKD. The DNA for the CDR3 is TGTGCCATCAGTGAGTCGTCGGGGGCCCAAGATACGCAGTATTTT. Translated, it gives CAISESSGAQDTQYF.

The chain links TRBV10-1 to TRBJ1-1; 7 bases are shared with TRBD1. V gave up 6 bases and J gave up 4 bases; unmatched junction bases: 11. Looked up from germline, CDR1 is WNHNN and CDR2 is SYGVQD (reference sequence). The CDR3 has 15 residues. The CDR3 coding sequence is TGCGCCAGCAGACCGGGTGGCCCAGGGGGCACTGAAGCTTTCTTT. The encoded protein is CASRPGGPGGTEAFF.

The CDR3 DNA follows: TGCGCCAGCAGCTTGAAAGGGGATGGCTCTGGAAACACCATATATTTT. Amino acid sequence: CASSLKGDGSGNTIYF. V usage is TRBV5-1 and J usage is TRBJ1-3, with D tentatively TRBD1 (5 bases). The CDR3 sequence is 16 residues long. Germline values: CDR1 SGHRS, CDR2 YFSETQ. Trimming cost V 1 base and J 0 bases, with 11 bases left between them.

This chain links TRBV19 with TRBJ1-1; possible D gene TRBD1, 5 bases. Germline CDR1 and CDR2: LNHDA and SQIVND (reference sequence). Trimming shortened V by 7 bases and J by 1 base, and 13 bases separated the two germline ends. The CDR3 length is 14 residues. The CDR3, as DNA: TGTGCCAGTACCCTGGGACCAAGGAACACTGAAGCTTTCTTT. It translates to CASTLGPRNTEAFF.

The chain uses TRBV29-1 and TRBJ2-5; TRBD1 matches at 10 bases. Trimming removed 7 bases from V and 4 bases from J; junction bases left unmatched: 6. The CDR3 has 13 amino acids. Germline CDR1 is SQVTM and CDR2 is ANQGSEA. The chain's CDR3 is CSAEDRGLETQYF. The CDR3 bases are TGCAGCGCAGAGGACAGGGGGTTAGAGACCCAGTACTTC.

The V call is TRBV5-1, the J call TRBJ2-3; 10 nucleotides align to TRBD1. V was pared by 4 bases and J by 1 base, with 6 bases of the junction left unmatched. This CDR3 has 16 amino acids. CDR1 SGHRS and CDR2 YFSETQ come from the germline V gene. As DNA, the CDR3 is TGCGCCAGCAGCCAGACAGGGGGCATAGGCACAGATACGCAGTATTTT. Its protein is CASSQTGGIGTDTQYF.

The V gene is TRBV13, the J gene TRBJ2-7; 14 positions agree with TRBD2. CDR1 is PRHDT, CDR2 FYEKMQ, per germline (reference sequence). J lost 4 bases, V lost 5 bases, and 16 bases had no gene match. This CDR3 region has 19 residues. The CDR3 sequence is CASSRSRGLAGVSLYEQYF. As DNA, the CDR3 is TGTGCCAGCAGCCGGTCCCGGGGACTAGCGGGAGTATCACTTTACGAGCAGTACTTC.

Details on this clone: The sample carries other DNA sequences with the same CDR3. The chain is built from TRBV5-1 and TRBJ1-4; TRBD1 aligns across 11 bases. CDR1 and CDR2 (germline): SGHRS, YFSETQ. The CDR3 length is 14 residues. Trimming cost V 3 bases and J 7 bases; bases outside gene matches: 2. CDR3 residues: CASSSGTGGEKLFF. The CDR3 nucleotides are TGCGCCAGCAGCTCGGGGACAGGGGGTGAAAAACTGTTTTTT.

The gene calls are TRBV6-1 and TRBJ2-5; D might be TRBD1 (5 bases). Germline V gives CDR1 MNHNS, CDR2 SASEGT. The CDR3 contains 15 residues. The V end was cut by 2 bases, the J end by 2 bases, with 12 bases between. DNA for the CDR3: TGTGCCAGCAGTGAACAGGGCGGCTCTCAAGAGACCCAGTACTTC. Amino acids: CASSEQGGSQETQYF.

CDR3 in DNA: TGTGCCAGCCGTCGAGGGACTAGCGGGGACACAGATACGCAGTATTTT. Translating it yields CASRRGTSGDTDTQYF. V usage is TRBV9 and J usage is TRBJ2-3, with 13 bases lining up with TRBD2. From germline, CDR1 is SGDLS and CDR2 YYNGEE. The CDR3 extends over 16 amino acids. V was clipped by 7 bases and J by 2 bases; unmatched bases: 7.

The chain is built from TRBV28 and TRBJ2-7; 10 bases are shared with TRBD2. CDR3 size: 14 residues. Germline assignment: CDR1 MDHEN and CDR2 SYDVKM. V lost 6 bases, J lost 6 bases, and 8 bases stayed unmatched. CDR3 residues: CASRHRLAGAEQYF. CDR3 coding DNA: TGTGCCAGCAGGCACCGGCTAGCGGGAGCCGAGCAGTACTTC.

This clone was counted a single time. The V gene is TRBV15, the J gene TRBJ2-7; 12 bases agree with TRBD2. The CDR3 spans 16 residues. The J segment lost 4 bases and the V segment lost 3 bases, leaving 7 bases of the junction unmatched. Germline V gene lookup returns CDR1 LNHNV and CDR2 YYDKDF (reference sequence). The CDR3 protein is CATSRETSGSLYEQYF. The CDR3 DNA sequence: TGTGCCACCAGCAGGGAGACTAGCGGGAGTTTGTACGAGCAGTACTTC. Full variable domain (rest looked up from reference TRBV15 and TRBJ2-7): DAMVIQNPRYQVTQFGKPVTLSCSQTLNHNVMYWYQQKSSQAPKLLFHYYDKDFNNEADTPDNFQSRRPNTSFCFLDIRSPGLGDTAMYLCATSRETSGSLYEQYFGPGTRLTVT.

The V call is TRBV18, the J call TRBJ2-1; perhaps TRBD2 as D (6 bases). V lost 2 bases and J 2 bases, leaving 16 bases between the germline ends. The CDR3 is made up of 17 amino acids. Looked up from germline, CDR1 is KGHSH and CDR2 is LQKENI. Here the CDR3 reads CASSPGTGGAPYNEQFF. CDR3 coding DNA: TGTGCCAGCTCACCAGGGACGGGCGGGGCCCCCTACAATGAGCAGTTCTTC.